This record concerns one T cell receptor (beta chain) sequence. The data stem from a study of blood T cell repertoires in COVID-19. On the study more broadly: Samples came from the United States, Italy and Spain, spanning acute and convalescent COVID-19.

Some clones are missing from TCRdb's copy, which holds only in-frame ones; the method was immunoSEQ multiplex PCR. This sample has some 160,000 clones, with approximately 80% found just once. The V end lost 0 bases, the J end lost 4 bases, and 11 bases lay between the germline ends. This CDR3 has 15 residues. Germline CDR1 SGHRS, CDR2 YFSETQ. This sequence was found in a woman at least 80 years old with COVID-19, enrolled during active disease. This chain connects TRBV5-1 to TRBJ2-1; D may be TRBD2 (6 bases). Sequencing used peripheral blood. This chain's CDR3 is CASSLAASEYNEQFF. Here the CDR3 DNA reads TGCGCCAGCAGCTTGGCGGCTAGCGAATACAATGAGCAGTTCTTC. Full variable domain (rest looked up from reference TRBV5-1 and TRBJ2-1): KAGVTQTPRYLIKTRGQQVTLSCSPISGHRSVSWYQQTPGQGLQFLFEYFSETQRNKGNFPGRFSGRQFSNSRSEMNVSTLELGDSALYLCASSLAASEYNEQFFGPGTRLTVL.